Shown below are 21 T cell receptor beta chains from a single sample sequenced in a study of OX40 agonist ivuxolimab in advanced cancers. Clones were read by immunoSEQ multiplex PCR, and TCRdb kept only the in-frame ones, dropping some. Of 45,000 to 55,000 clones in the sample, about 76% were seen once. The source material was CD4+ or CD8+ T cells sorted from blood, sampled in a trial of the OX40 agonist ivuxolimab. The receptors come from an adult with an advanced solid tumor such as melanoma, head and neck, liver or kidney cancer.

The V and J genes are TRBV7-8 and TRBJ2-7, with 7 bases fitting TRBD1. Germline V CDR1 and CDR2: SGHVS, FQNEAQ. V trimming: 1 base; J trimming: 2 bases; junction bases outside the gene matches: 2. The length of the CDR3 is 14 residues. The CDR3 sequence is CASSLGDRPYEQYV. The CDR3 region has the DNA TGTGCCAGCAGCTTAGGGGACAGACCCTACGAGCAGTACGTC.

The chain carries TRBV29-1 and TRBJ1-1; D is ambiguous. This CDR3 is built from 11 residues. V was cut by 1 base and J by 6 bases, with 6 bases left in between. CDR1 and CDR2 (germline): SQVTM, ANQGSEA. The CDR3 is CSVEGAAEAFF. In DNA, the CDR3 is TGCAGCGTTGAAGGGGCCGCTGAAGCTTTCTTT.

The chain combines TRBV15 with TRBJ2-1, with D unresolved. V was clipped by 0 bases and J by 10 bases, with 10 bases between them. From germline, CDR1 is LNHNV and CDR2 YYDKDF (reference sequence). The CDR3 runs 13 residues. The CDR3: CATSRDTSAEQFF. CDR3 sequence (DNA): TGTGCCACCAGCAGAGATACCTCTGCCGAGCAGTTCTTC. The full variable domain, with the rest looked up from reference TRBV15 and TRBJ2-1, is DAMVIQNPRYQVTQFGKPVTLSCSQTLNHNVMYWYQQKSSQAPKLLFHYYDKDFNNEADTPDNFQSRRPNTSFCFLDIRSPGLGDTAMYLCATSRDTSAEQFFGPGTRLTVL.

J is TRBJ1-2 and V is TRBV19, with D uncertain. V lost 3 bases to trimming and J lost 1 base, with 12 bases between them. CDR3 length: 15 residues. CDR1 LNHDA and CDR2 SQIVND come from the germline V gene (reference sequence). This chain's CDR3 is CASSIGQDFNYGYTF. The CDR3 DNA is TGTGCCAGTAGTATTGGTCAGGACTTTAACTATGGCTACACCTTC. Full variable domain (outside the CDR3, taken from reference TRBV19 and TRBJ1-2): DGGITQSPKYLFRKEGQNVTLSCEQNLNHDAMYWYRQDPGQGLRLIYYSQIVNDFQKGDIAEGYSVSREKKESFPLTVTSAQKNPTAFYLCASSIGQDFNYGYTFGSGTRLTVV.

On this clone itself: The identical CDR3 is also encoded by other nucleotide sequences in the sample. V is TRBV7-8 and J is TRBJ2-1; 9 bases map to TRBD2. The trim removed 1 base at V and 6 bases at J, leaving 4 bases unmatched. The CDR3 totals 15 residues. Germline values: CDR1 SGHVS, CDR2 FQNEAQ. For the CDR3, the DNA is TGTGCCAGCAGCTTAGGAGCGGGAGGACTCAATGAGCAGTTCTTC. It is translated as CASSLGAGGLNEQFF.

This clone was detected only a few times. V and J are TRBV7-8 and TRBJ2-7, with D unresolved. The V end lost 3 bases, the J end lost 0 bases, and 6 bases lay between the germline ends. Germline CDR1 is SGHVS and CDR2 is FQNEAQ. The CDR3 loop spans 13 amino acids. CDR3: CASSLSDSYEQYF. The CDR3, as DNA: TGTGCCAGCAGCTTGTCTGACTCCTACGAGCAGTACTTC.

This clone appeared once. The chain combines TRBV25-1 with TRBJ1-1, with a possible D match to TRBD1 (5 bases). Germline CDR1 and CDR2: MGHDK and SYGVNS. This CDR3 is 14 amino acids long. Between the trimmed V and J ends, which lost 6 bases and 4 bases, there was a span of 15 bases. The CDR3 coding sequence is TGTGCCAGCAGGACCAGGGAGAGAGGCACTGAAGCTTTCTTT. Its protein is CASRTRERGTEAFF.

V is TRBV27 and J is TRBJ2-5; 7 nucleotides align to TRBD2. The tail of the sequence fits TRBJ2-7 better, so the J call may be wrong. The CDR3 loop spans 15 amino acids. Germline V lookup: CDR1 MNHEY, CDR2 SMNVEV (reference sequence). The CDR3 reads CASSLDASGAYEQYF. The DNA for the CDR3 is TGTGCCAGCAGTTTAGACGCTAGCGGAGCCTACGAGCAGTACTTC.

This chain uses TRBV4-1 with TRBJ1-5; D possibly corresponds to TRBD1 (6 bases). The length of the CDR3 is 15 residues. From germline, CDR1 is MGHRA and CDR2 YSYEKL. With 4 bases removed from V and 4 bases from J, the gap between germline ends came to 14 bases. The CDR3 DNA reads TGCGCCAGCAGCCCAAGTCAGGGGCTGAATCAGCCCCAGCATTTT. Translating gives CASSPSQGLNQPQHF.

The V gene is TRBV30, the J gene TRBJ1-2; 7 bases are shared with TRBD1. J was trimmed by 7 bases and V by 8 bases; bases with no gene match: 22. Germline V gives CDR1 GTSNPN, CDR2 SVGIG (reference sequence). The CDR3 runs 16 residues. The CDR3 sequence is CALFSGTATLDGGYTF. DNA of the CDR3: TGTGCCCTTTTTTCCGGGACAGCTACCTTAGATGGTGGCTACACCTTC.

The rearrangement uses TRBV6-6 and TRBJ2-3; unclear D gene. V lost 2 bases, J lost 0 bases, and 6 bases lay in between. The CDR3 is 14 residues long. CDR1 is MNHNY, CDR2 SVGAGI, per germline (reference sequence). Written as DNA, the CDR3 is TGTGCCAGCAGTTACAAAACGAGCACAGATACGCAGTATTTT. It encodes CASSYKTSTDTQYF.

The genes are TRBV29-1 and TRBJ2-3; D perhaps matches TRBD1 (5 bases). Trimming stripped 3 bases from V and 2 bases from J, with 9 bases between. CDR1 and CDR2 (germline): SQVTM, ANQGSEA. The CDR3 loop spans 13 amino acids. For the CDR3, the DNA is TGCAGCGTTGATGACAGCAACACAGATACGCAGTATTTT. Translation gives CSVDDSNTDTQYF.

This clone was counted between two and nine times. The rearrangement joins TRBV4-3 to TRBJ2-1; D may correspond to TRBD1 or TRBD2 (6 bases each). V lost 0 bases, J lost 3 bases, and 15 bases lay in between. Germline V gene data show CDR1 as LGHNA and CDR2 as YSLEER. The CDR3 length is 17 residues. This chain's CDR3 is CASSQEGQGRGYNEQFF. Written as DNA, the CDR3 is TGCGCCAGCAGCCAAGAAGGCCAGGGGCGGGGCTACAATGAGCAGTTCTTC.

The gene calls are TRBV14 and TRBJ2-3; 13 bases align to TRBD2. Trimming removed 0 bases from V and 6 bases from J; junction bases left unmatched: 18. The CDR3 length is 21 residues. Germline CDR1 SGHDN, CDR2 FVKESK. CDR3 protein: CASSQDPWTSGSYGATDTQYF. The CDR3 region has the DNA TGTGCCAGCAGCCAAGATCCGTGGACTAGCGGGAGCTACGGTGCAACGGATACGCAGTATTTT.

The chain is built from TRBV14 and TRBJ1-1; 10 bases map to TRBD1. This CDR3 has 18 residues. After removal of 4 bases from V and 3 bases from J, the junction contained 14 bases not matched to a gene. The germline V gene encodes CDR1 SGHDN and CDR2 FVKESK. The CDR3 DNA reads TGTGCCAGCAGCCCATTAAGTTACCGGACAGGGGGAGACACTGAAGCTTTCTTT. It codes for CASSPLSYRTGGDTEAFF.

This clone was recorded only once. V and J are TRBV7-9 and TRBJ1-1, with D unclear. Germline CDR1 SEHNR, CDR2 FQNEAQ (reference sequence). Trimming took 3 bases from V and 3 from J, leaving 8 bases between them. This CDR3 region has 13 residues. The CDR3 loop reads CASSFYSDTEAFF. CDR3 bases: TGTGCCAGCAGCTTCTACTCGGACACTGAAGCTTTCTTT. Complete variable domain (other parts from reference TRBV7-9 and TRBJ1-1): DTGVSQNPRHKITKRGQNVTFRCDPISEHNRLYWYRQTLGQGPEFLTYFQNEAQLEKSRLLSDRFSAERPKGSFSTLEIQRTEQGDSAMYLCASSFYSDTEAFFGQGTRLTVV.

The chain employs TRBV7-9 and TRBJ1-2, with 7 bases lining up with TRBD1. Trimming cost V 4 bases and J 3 bases; bases outside gene matches: 17. The CDR3 covers 18 residues. Germline V gives CDR1 SEHNR, CDR2 FQNEAQ (reference sequence). CDR3 coding DNA: TGTGCCAGCAGCTCCCCCGGGACAGAGACCCCGGAGGACTATGGCTACACCTTC. This codes for CASSSPGTETPEDYGYTF.

This sequence joins TRBV6-5 and TRBJ1-1; maybe TRBD1 (5 bases). Deletions cut 6 bases from V and 5 bases from J, with 13 bases between. This CDR3 region has 13 residues. The germline CDR1 and CDR2 sequences are MNHEY and SVGAGI. The CDR3 coding sequence is TGTGCCAGCAGCACAGCAGGGTTAACTGAAGCTTTCTTT. Translated, it gives CASSTAGLTEAFF.

This clone was observed a single time. The genes are TRBV10-3 and TRBJ1-1, with D perhaps TRBD1 (5 bases). Germline V lookup: CDR1 ENHRY, CDR2 SYGVKD. The CDR3 length is 16 residues. The V end lost 0 bases, the J end lost 4 bases, and 15 bases lay between the germline ends. CDR3 DNA sequence: TGTGCCATCAGTGAGTCGATGGGGGTTGGTAGCACTGAAGCTTTCTTT. Its translation: CAISESMGVGSTEAFF.

The table lists this clone with a count of one. The chain employs TRBV4-2 and TRBJ2-2, with TRBD1 matching over 7 bases. V trimming: 0 bases; J trimming: 7 bases; junction bases outside the gene matches: 11. The CDR3 spans 17 residues. Germline loops: CDR1 LGHNA, CDR2 YNFKEQ. CDR3 bases: TGTGCCAGCAGCCAAGATGATAAGGGGGCGGCGGGCGGGGAGCTGTTTTTT. It encodes CASSQDDKGAAGGELFF.

The chain joins TRBV29-1 to TRBJ1-2, with TRBD1 identical over 10 bases. Trimming took 8 bases from V and 7 from J; bases not matched to a gene: 10. The CDR3 has 13 amino acids. Germline assignment: CDR1 SQVTM and CDR2 ANQGSEA. The CDR3 bases are TGCAGCACCGGGACAGGGGAACTATCTGGCTACACCTTC. Translation gives CSTGTGELSGYTF.